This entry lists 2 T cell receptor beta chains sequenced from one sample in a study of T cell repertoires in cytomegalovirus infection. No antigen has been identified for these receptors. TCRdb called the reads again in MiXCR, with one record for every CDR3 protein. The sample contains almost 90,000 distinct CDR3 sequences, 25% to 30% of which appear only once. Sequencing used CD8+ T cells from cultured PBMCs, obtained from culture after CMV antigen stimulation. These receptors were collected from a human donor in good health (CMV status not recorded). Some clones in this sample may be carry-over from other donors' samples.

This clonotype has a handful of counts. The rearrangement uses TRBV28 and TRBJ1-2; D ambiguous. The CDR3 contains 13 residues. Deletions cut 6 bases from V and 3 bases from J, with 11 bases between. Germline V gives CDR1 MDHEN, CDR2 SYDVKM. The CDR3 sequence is CASRGIVDYGYTF. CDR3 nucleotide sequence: TGTGCCAGCAGGGGGATTGTGGACTATGGCTACACCTTC.

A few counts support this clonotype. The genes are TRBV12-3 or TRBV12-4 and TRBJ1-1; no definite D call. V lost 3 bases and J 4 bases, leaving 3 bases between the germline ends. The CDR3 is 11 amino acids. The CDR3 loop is CASSFATEAFF. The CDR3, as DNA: TGTGCCAGCAGTTTTGCCACTGAAGCTTTCTTT.